One and the same sample provided the 11 T cell receptor beta chains below, sequenced in a study of metastatic and nonmetastatic thyroid tumors. TCRdb redid the clone calls on the PCR reads using MiXCR. The table has 20,000 to 30,000 clones, more than 20% seen once. Thyroid surgery was preceded by no treatment in any patient. Sequencing was done on a sample of tumor tissue. Every receptor here comes from a male donor with papillary thyroid cancer or a benign thyroid nodule (not recorded which). Some clones in this sample may be carry-over from other donors' samples.

As regards this clone: A much larger clone lies a single base off, so this may be a read error. The chain carries TRBV28 and TRBJ1-4; 11 nucleotides agree with TRBD1. J was trimmed by 8 bases and V by 9 bases; bases with no gene match: 17. The length of the CDR3 is 17 residues. Per germline, CDR1 MDHEN and CDR2 SYDVKM. In DNA, the CDR3 is TGTGCCAGTCTAGACCGGACAGGGGGCAAAGTGGGAGAAAAACTGTTTTTT. Its protein is CASLDRTGGKVGEKLFF.

There are many counts of this clone. The chain is built from TRBV5-1 and TRBJ1-1; D remains unclear. V was shortened by 3 bases and J by 3 bases, with 12 bases between the two germline ends. The CDR3 covers 14 residues. Germline-derived CDR1 and CDR2 are SGHRS and YFSETQ. The CDR3 protein is CASSSESSYTEAFF. CDR3 in DNA: TGCGCCAGCAGCTCAGAATCCTCATACACTGAAGCTTTCTTT.

V gene TRBV20-1 combines with J gene TRBJ1-2; maybe TRBD1 (5 bases). Germline V gene sequence: CDR1 DFQATT, CDR2 SNEGSKA (reference sequence). The CDR3 loop spans 13 amino acids. Trimming cost V 5 bases and J 0 bases, with 10 bases left between them. CDR3 coding DNA: TGCAGTGCTGGGACCGTGACTAACTATGGCTACACCTTC. Translation gives CSAGTVTNYGYTF.

This clone was detected only a few times. The chain has TRBV28 and TRBJ2-7; D perhaps matches TRBD1 (6 bases). This CDR3 comprises 16 residues. V lost 2 bases and J 3 bases, leaving 17 bases between the germline ends. Per germline, CDR1 MDHEN and CDR2 SYDVKM. The CDR3 DNA follows: TGTGCCAGCAGTTTAATGGGGGCAGCCGGACTCTACGAGCAGTACTTC. It encodes CASSLMGAAGLYEQYF.

The table lists this clone with many counts. This chain uses TRBV7-2 with TRBJ1-5; unclear D gene. V was pared by 5 bases and J by 1 base, with 12 bases between. The CDR3 length is 15 residues. From germline, CDR1 is SGHTA and CDR2 FQGNSA. The CDR3 DNA is TGTGCCAGCAGCCTCGCAGCGTCGAGCAATCAGCCCCAGCATTTT. Protein product: CASSLAASSNQPQHF.

This clone was picked up many times. In DNA form, the CDR3 reads TGTGCCTGGAGATTAGCGGGAGGGCCCGCAGATACGCAGTATTTT. It yields the protein CAWRLAGGPADTQYF. V is TRBV30 and J is TRBJ2-3, with TRBD2 identical over 11 bases. The V gene's germline CDR1 is GTSNPN and CDR2 SVGIG (reference sequence). V gave up 3 bases and J gave up 4 bases; unmatched junction bases: 6. The CDR3 sequence is 15 residues long.

The chain has TRBV11-2 and TRBJ2-5, with 9 nucleotides matching TRBD2. Germline CDR1 and CDR2: SGHAT and FQNNGV. J gave up 3 bases and V 4 bases, and 12 bases lay outside the gene matches. The CDR3 is 17 residues long. CDR3 sequence (DNA): TGTGCCAGCAGCTACCTACTAGCGGGCAGGGGCAAAGAGACCCAGTACTTC. Its protein is CASSYLLAGRGKETQYF.

By share, this clone ranks as medium-sized. The gene calls are TRBV6-1 and TRBJ2-7, with D possibly being TRBD1 (5 bases). The CDR3 consists of 11 residues. The germline gives CDR1 MNHNS, CDR2 SASEGT. V lost 3 bases and J lost 5, with 5 bases in between. CDR3 region: CASSETDEQYF. The CDR3 nucleotides are TGTGCCAGCAGTGAGACAGACGAGCAGTACTTC.

This clone was seen a few times. Possible read error: a much larger clone is one base away. The chain couples TRBV6-4 to TRBJ2-1, with a weak D call TRBD2 (6 bases). V was shortened by 4 bases and J by 6 bases, with 16 bases between the two germline ends. This CDR3 spans 15 amino acids. Germline assignment: CDR1 MRHNA and CDR2 SNTAGT. The chain's CDR3 is CASSVESAGSNEQFF. The DNA for the CDR3 is TGTGCCAGCAGTGTTGAGTCGGCGGGATCCAATGAGCAGTTCTTC.

This clone showed up many times. The V gene is TRBV9, the J gene TRBJ2-5; 11 bases align to TRBD2. CDR3 length equals 14 residues. J was trimmed by 4 bases and V by 5 bases; bases with no gene match: 4. Germline-derived CDR1 and CDR2 are SGDLS and YYNGEE. The CDR3 DNA follows: TGTGCCAGCAGTACTAGCGGGAGTGGAGAGACCCAGTACTTC. This codes for CASSTSGSGETQYF. Variable domain in full (rest from reference TRBV9 and TRBJ2-5): DSGVTQTPKHLITATGQRVTLRCSPRSGDLSVYWYQQSLDQGLQFLIQYYNGEERAKGNILERFSAQQFPDLHSELNLSSLELGDSALYFCASSTSGSGETQYFGPGTRLLVL.

The rearrangement joins TRBV20-1 to TRBJ1-2, with a tentative D call TRBD1 (6 bases). CDR1 is DFQATT and CDR2 is SNEGSKA in the germline V gene (reference sequence). The CDR3 length is 16 residues. The V gene lost 0 bases and the J gene lost 6 bases, with 20 bases spanning the gap. CDR3 nucleotide sequence: TGCAGTGCTAGAGATAGCGACAGGTGGCAGGAGGATGGCTACACCTTC. This encodes CSARDSDRWQEDGYTF.